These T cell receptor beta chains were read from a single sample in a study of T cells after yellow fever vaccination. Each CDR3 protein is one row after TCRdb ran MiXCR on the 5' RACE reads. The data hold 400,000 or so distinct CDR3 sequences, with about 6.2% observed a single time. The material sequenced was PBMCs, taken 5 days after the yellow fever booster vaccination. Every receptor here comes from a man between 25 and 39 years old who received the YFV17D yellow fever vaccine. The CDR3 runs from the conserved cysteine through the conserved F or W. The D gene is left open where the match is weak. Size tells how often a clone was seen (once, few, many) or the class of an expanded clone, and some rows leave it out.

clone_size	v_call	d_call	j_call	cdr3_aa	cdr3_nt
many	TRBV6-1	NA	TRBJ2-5	CASSDTLTQYF	TGTGCCAGCAGCGACACTCTGACCCAGTACTTC
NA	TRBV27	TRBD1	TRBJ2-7	CASREGQGIYEQYF	TGTGCCAGCAGGGAGGGACAGGGTATCTACGAGCAGTACTTC
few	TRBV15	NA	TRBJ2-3	CATSRDVTDTQYF	TGTGCCACCAGCAGAGATGTTACAGATACGCAGTATTTT
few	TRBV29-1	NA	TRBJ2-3	CSVGETETSTDTQYF	TGCAGCGTGGGGGAGACAGAAACTAGCACAGATACGCAGTATTTT
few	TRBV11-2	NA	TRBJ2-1	CASSLKRGLATTYNEQFF	TGTGCCAGCAGCTTGAAAAGGGGACTTGCTACAACCTACAATGAGCAGTTCTTC
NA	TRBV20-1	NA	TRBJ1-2	CSASDRPNYGYTF	TGCAGTGCTAGCGATAGACCTAACTATGGCTACACCTTC
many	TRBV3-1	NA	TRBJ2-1	CASSQGPGEIYNEQFF	TGTGCCAGCAGCCAAGGTCCGGGAGAGATTTACAATGAGCAGTTCTTC
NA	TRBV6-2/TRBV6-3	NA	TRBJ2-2	CASSHHPLIRTPDSNTGELFF	TGTGCCAGCAGTCATCACCCCCTTATTCGAACCCCCGATTCGAACACCGGGGAGCTGTTTTTT
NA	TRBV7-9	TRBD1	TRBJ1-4	CASSSGTGGREKLFF	TGTGCCAGCAGCTCCGGGACAGGGGGACGAGAAAAACTGTTTTTT
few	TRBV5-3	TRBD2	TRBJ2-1	CARSLPSGRLTSNEQFF	TGTGCCAGAAGCTTGCCTAGCGGGAGGCTGACTAGCAATGAGCAGTTCTTC
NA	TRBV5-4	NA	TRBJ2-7	CASSADRDLYEQYF	TGTGCCAGCAGCGCGGACAGAGATCTTTACGAGCAGTACTTC
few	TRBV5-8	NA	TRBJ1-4	CASSLNQGATNEKLFF	TGTGCCAGCAGCTTGAACCAGGGTGCAACTAATGAAAAACTGTTTTTT
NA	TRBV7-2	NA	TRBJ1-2	CASSLAGQGPYGYTF	TGTGCCAGCAGCTTAGCAGGTCAGGGGCCCTATGGCTACACCTTC
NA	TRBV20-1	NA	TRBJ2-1	CCARDGTGPQGHEQFF	TGCTGTGCTAGAGACGGGACGGGACCCCAGGGACATGAGCAGTTCTTC
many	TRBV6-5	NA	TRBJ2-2	CASSYPVEGADTGELFF	TGTGCCAGCAGTTATCCGGTGGAGGGGGCCGACACCGGGGAGCTGTTTTTT
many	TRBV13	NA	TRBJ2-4	CASSPFSWGAKNIQYF	TGTGCCAGCAGCCCCTTCTCATGGGGGGCCAAAAACATTCAGTACTTC
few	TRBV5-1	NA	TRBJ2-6	CASSSGSRRPGANVLTF	TGCGCCAGCAGCTCCGGGTCCCGACGGCCTGGGGCCAACGTCCTGACTTTC
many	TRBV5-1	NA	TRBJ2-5	CASSLGDGWTQYF	TGCGCCAGCAGCTTGGGTGACGGCTGGACCCAGTACTTC
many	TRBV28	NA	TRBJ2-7	CASSLGGGRYEQYF	TGTGCCAGCAGTTTAGGAGGAGGCAGGTACGAGCAGTACTTC
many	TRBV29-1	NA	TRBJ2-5	CSVESLGVGRPRTQYF	TGCAGCGTTGAAAGCTTGGGAGTGGGGCGACCCAGGACCCAGTACTTC
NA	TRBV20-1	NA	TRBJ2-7	CSASTPGGGPYEQYF	TGCAGTGCTAGCACCCCCGGGGGAGGACCCTACGAGCAGTACTTC
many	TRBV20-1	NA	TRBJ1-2	CSALVDGYTF	TGCAGTGCTCTGGTGGACGGCTACACCTTC
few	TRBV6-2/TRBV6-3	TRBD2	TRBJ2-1	CASSPWTSGRGNEQFF	TGTGCCAGCAGCCCGTGGACTAGCGGGAGGGGCAATGAGCAGTTCTTC
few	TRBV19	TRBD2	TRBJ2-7	CASSIAGGPYEQYF	TGTGCCAGTAGTATAGCGGGAGGGCCTTACGAGCAGTACTTC
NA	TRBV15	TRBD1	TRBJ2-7	CATSRDKSRGTYEQYF	TGTGCCACCAGCAGAGATAAAAGCAGGGGGACCTACGAGCAGTACTTC
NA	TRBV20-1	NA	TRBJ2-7	CSARQRPYEQYF	TGCAGTGCTCGACAGCGGCCCTACGAGCAGTACTTC
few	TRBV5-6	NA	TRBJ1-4	CASSLGQSTYLVEKLFF	TGTGCCAGCAGCCTCGGACAGAGTACCTATCTCGTTGAAAAACTGTTTTTT
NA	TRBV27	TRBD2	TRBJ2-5	CASSRISGNQETQYF	TGTGCCAGCAGCCGTATTAGCGGGAACCAAGAGACCCAGTACTTC
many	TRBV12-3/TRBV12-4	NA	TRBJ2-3	CASRTGTLSTDTQYF	TGTGCCAGCAGGACCGGGACCCTCAGCACAGATACGCAGTATTTT
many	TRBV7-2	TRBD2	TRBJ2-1	CASSLSSGYNEQFF	TGTGCCAGCAGCTTGTCTAGCGGGTACAATGAGCAGTTCTTC
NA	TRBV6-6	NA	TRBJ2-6	CASAGANVLTF	TGTGCCTCGGCTGGGGCCAACGTCCTGACTTTC
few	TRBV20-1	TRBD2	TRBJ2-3	CSANLAGRDTQYF	TGCAGTGCTAACCTAGCGGGACGAGATACGCAGTATTTT
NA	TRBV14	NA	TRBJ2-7	CASSQEEEEQYF	TGTGCCAGCAGCCAAGAGGAGGAGGAGCAGTACTTC